The entry that follows covers one T cell receptor (beta chain) sequence. The same CDR3 arises from other DNA sequences in this sample as well. The sample is drawn from a study of shared clonotypes between healthy human individuals. About the study: A couple of women and a few men aged 18 to 49 served as donors. Per-donor plates numbered three CD4 naive, three CD4 memory, two CD8 naive and one CD8 memory.

For each subset, genomic DNA was distributed in equal portions over several immunoSEQ plates. Produced via immunoSEQ multiplex PCR; TCRdb's table is partial and in-frame only. The repertoire holds over 2 million clones, with roughly 92% as singletons. This CDR3 contains 13 residues. Trimming removed 4 bases at V and 3 bases at J, with 10 bases between. Germline CDR1 SGHNT, CDR2 YYREEE (reference sequence). The TCR comes from a man aged 18 to 30 in good health. Some clones in this sample may be carry-over from other donors' samples. V usage is TRBV5-4 and J usage is TRBJ2-5; the D call may be TRBD1 or TRBD2 (6 bases each). The sequenced sample consisted of naive CD4+ T cells from PBMCs. Indicated subset: CD45RA+ positively selected. The CDR3 sequence is CASSRRGEETQYF. CDR3 bases: TGTGCCAGCAGCCGTAGGGGGGAAGAGACCCAGTACTTC.